The present TCR beta chain was sequenced within a study of blood T cell repertoires in COVID-19. Study-level information: The United States, Italy and Spain were the sources of the acute and convalescent COVID-19 samples. Sample material is recorded as cDNA or gDNA derived from T cells, B-cell-depleted T cells, or PBMCs.

Per the original data handling: Reference gene primer amplification in the assay estimated nucleated cell counts. Produced via immunoSEQ multiplex PCR; TCRdb's table is partial and in-frame only. V, J and clone size were drawn from that table, and D and trimming were deduced from the DNA. The sample carries tens of thousands of clones, about 83% recorded once. The receptor's source is a man aged 45-65 years with active COVID-19. Specimen: peripheral blood.

This chain's CDR3 is CASSRLSWTDTQYF. CDR3 nucleotide sequence: TGTGCCAGCAGCCGTTTGAGCTGGACAGATACGCAGTATTTT. The chain recombines TRBV11-2 with TRBJ2-3, with D unclear. V lost 5 bases and J lost 3, with 12 bases in between. CDR1 and CDR2 (germline): SGHAT, FQNNGV. The CDR3 has 14 residues.